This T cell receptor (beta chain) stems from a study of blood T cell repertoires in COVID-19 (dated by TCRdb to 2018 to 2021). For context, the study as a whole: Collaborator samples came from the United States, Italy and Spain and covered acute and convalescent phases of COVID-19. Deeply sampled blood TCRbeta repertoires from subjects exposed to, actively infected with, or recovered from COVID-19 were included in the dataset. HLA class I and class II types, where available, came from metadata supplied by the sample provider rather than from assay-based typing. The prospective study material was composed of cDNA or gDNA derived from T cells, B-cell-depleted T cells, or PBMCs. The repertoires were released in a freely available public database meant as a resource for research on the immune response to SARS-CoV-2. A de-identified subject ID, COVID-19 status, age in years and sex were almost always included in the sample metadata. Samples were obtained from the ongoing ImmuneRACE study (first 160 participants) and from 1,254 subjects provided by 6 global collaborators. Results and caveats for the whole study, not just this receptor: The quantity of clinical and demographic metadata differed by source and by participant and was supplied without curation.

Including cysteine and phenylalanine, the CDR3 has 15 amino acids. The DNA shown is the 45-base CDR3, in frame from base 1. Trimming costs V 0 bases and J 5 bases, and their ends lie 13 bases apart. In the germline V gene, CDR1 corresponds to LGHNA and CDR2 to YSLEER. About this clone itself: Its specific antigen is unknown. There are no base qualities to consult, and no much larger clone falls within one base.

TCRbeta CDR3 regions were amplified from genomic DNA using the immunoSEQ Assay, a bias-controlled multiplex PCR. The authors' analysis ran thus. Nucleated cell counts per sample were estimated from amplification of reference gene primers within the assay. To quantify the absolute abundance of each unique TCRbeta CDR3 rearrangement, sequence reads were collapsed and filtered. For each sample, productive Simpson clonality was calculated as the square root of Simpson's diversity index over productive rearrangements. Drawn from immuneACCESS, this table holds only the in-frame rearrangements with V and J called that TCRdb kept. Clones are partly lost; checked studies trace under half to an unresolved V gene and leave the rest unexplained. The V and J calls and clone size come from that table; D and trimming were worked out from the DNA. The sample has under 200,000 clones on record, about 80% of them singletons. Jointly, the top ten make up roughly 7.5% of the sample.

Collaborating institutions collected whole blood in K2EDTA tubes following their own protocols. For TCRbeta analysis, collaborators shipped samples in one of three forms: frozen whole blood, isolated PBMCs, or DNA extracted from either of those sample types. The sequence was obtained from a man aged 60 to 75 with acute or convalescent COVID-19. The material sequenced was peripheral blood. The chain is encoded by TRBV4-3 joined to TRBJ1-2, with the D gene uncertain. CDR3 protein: CASSQDWEFWYGYTF. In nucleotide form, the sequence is TGCGCCAGCAGCCAAGATTGGGAGTTCTGGTATGGCTACACCTTC.